This is a list of T cell receptor beta chains from one sample in a study of blood T cell repertoires in COVID-19. The protocol was immunoSEQ multiplex PCR, while the TCRdb copy is restricted to in-frame clones and leaves out a portion. The table includes around 130,000 clones, 85% to 90% detected once. Material: peripheral blood. These receptor sequences come from a man between 60 and 70 years old with acute or convalescent COVID-19. CDR3s include the opening cysteine and the closing phenylalanine or tryptophan. A D gene is named only where the DNA matches it firmly. Only part of the rows carry a size: once, few, many, or a class if the clone is expanded.

D,J,V,size,CDR3,DNA
TRBD1,TRBJ1-2,TRBV28,few,CASSLIQGQDGYTF,TGTGCCAGCAGTTTAATACAGGGGCAGGACGGCTACACCTTC
TRBD2,TRBJ2-7,TRBV19,.,CASSSSGTSGSYEQYF,TGTGCCAGTAGTTCCTCCGGGACTAGCGGTTCCTACGAGCAGTACTTC
.,TRBJ1-2,TRBV29-1,few,CSVSQGDYGYTF,TGCAGCGTGAGTCAAGGGGACTATGGCTACACCTTC
.,TRBJ2-1,TRBV10-1,.,CARGPGLARDNEQFF,TGCGCCAGGGGCCCCGGGCTAGCGAGGGACAATGAGCAGTTCTTC
TRBD2,TRBJ2-1,TRBV19,.,CASSPRGGDEQFF,TGTGCCAGTAGTCCCCGGGGGGGAGATGAGCAGTTCTTC
.,TRBJ1-5,TRBV6-6,many,CASKEGLDQPQHF,TGTGCCAGCAAGGAGGGACTCGATCAGCCCCAGCATTTT
.,TRBJ2-2,TRBV5-1,.,CASSKTDRRSNTGELFF,TGCGCCAGCAGCAAAACAGACAGGAGATCGAACACCGGGGAGCTGTTTTTT
TRBD2,TRBJ2-1,TRBV5-1,few,CASSGSGRPNEQFF,TGCGCCAGCAGCGGCAGCGGGAGGCCCAATGAGCAGTTCTTC
.,TRBJ2-1,TRBV2,.,CASSGQVNEQFF,TGTGCCAGCAGTGGGCAGGTGAATGAGCAGTTCTTC
.,TRBJ1-1,TRBV7-8,.,CASSENEGLNTEAFF,TGTGCCAGCAGCGAAAACGAGGGTTTGAACACTGAAGCTTTCTTT
TRBD1,TRBJ1-5,TRBV29-1,.,CSAPPSGTESNQPQHF,TGCAGCGCCCCCCCTTCGGGGACAGAAAGCAATCAGCCCCAGCATTTT
.,TRBJ1-2,TRBV27,.,CASSLSSGENYGYTF,TGTGCCAGCAGTTTATCGTCAGGGGAAAACTATGGCTACACCTTC
.,TRBJ2-5,TRBV19,once,CASSNGVLETQYF,TGTGCCAGTAGTAACGGAGTTCTCGAGACCCAGTACTTC
TRBD1,TRBJ1-2,TRBV18,.,CASSPGTGAVSNYGYTF,TGTGCCAGCTCACCGGGGACAGGGGCCGTTTCGAACTATGGCTACACCTTC
TRBD2,TRBJ2-7,TRBV10-3,.,CAISDPSSGSPYEQYF,TGTGCCATCAGTGACCCCTCTAGCGGGAGTCCCTACGAGCAGTACTTC
.,TRBJ2-2,TRBV7-8,.,CASSLVVGWGGTGRTGELFF,TGTGCCAGCAGCTTAGTAGTTGGCTGGGGCGGGACTGGGAGGACCGGGGAGCTGTTTTTT
.,TRBJ2-1,TRBV29-1,.,CSVELAGTPTYNEQFF,TGCAGCGTTGAACTGGCCGGGACTCCGACCTACAATGAGCAGTTCTTC
.,TRBJ1-3,TRBV28,.,CASSSPGINTIYF,TGTGCCAGCAGTTCACCAGGGATAAACACCATATATTTT
TRBD2,TRBJ2-5,TRBV3-1/TRBV3-2,.,CASSRKRGLAGATETQYF,TGTGCCAGCAGCCGAAAACGGGGACTAGCGGGAGCCACAGAGACCCAGTACTTC
.,TRBJ1-1,TRBV7-9,once,CATRGPTVTEAFF,TGTGCCACCAGGGGCCCCACGGTCACTGAAGCTTTCTTT
.,TRBJ1-2,TRBV7-3,.,CASSLGHQGYGYTF,TGTGCCAGCAGCCTGGGACATCAGGGCTATGGCTACACCTTC
.,TRBJ1-1,TRBV14,.,CASSQARTEAFF,TGTGCCAGCAGCCAAGCCAGGACTGAAGCTTTCTTT
.,TRBJ2-2,TRBV3-1/TRBV3-2,few,CASSPRQTGELFF,TGTGCCAGCAGCCCCCGACAGACCGGGGAGCTGTTTTTT
TRBD2,TRBJ2-1,TRBV28,.,CASSRGTSGREPYNEQFF,TGTGCCAGCAGTAGGGGGACTAGCGGGAGGGAGCCCTACAATGAGCAGTTCTTC
TRBD1,TRBJ2-7,TRBV15,.,CATSRDRGHREQYF,TGTGCCACCAGCAGAGACAGGGGGCATCGCGAGCAGTACTTC
.,TRBJ1-6,TRBV7-2,few,CASSLRQAEISPLHF,TGTGCCAGCAGCCTAAGACAGGCCGAGATTTCACCCCTCCACTTT
TRBD1,TRBJ2-3,TRBV6-5,.,CASSLQQGADTQYF,TGTGCCAGCAGTTTGCAACAGGGGGCAGATACGCAGTATTTT
.,TRBJ1-4,TRBV29-1,.,CSVEDALARKLFF,TGCAGCGTTGAAGATGCACTTGCGAGAAAACTGTTTTTT